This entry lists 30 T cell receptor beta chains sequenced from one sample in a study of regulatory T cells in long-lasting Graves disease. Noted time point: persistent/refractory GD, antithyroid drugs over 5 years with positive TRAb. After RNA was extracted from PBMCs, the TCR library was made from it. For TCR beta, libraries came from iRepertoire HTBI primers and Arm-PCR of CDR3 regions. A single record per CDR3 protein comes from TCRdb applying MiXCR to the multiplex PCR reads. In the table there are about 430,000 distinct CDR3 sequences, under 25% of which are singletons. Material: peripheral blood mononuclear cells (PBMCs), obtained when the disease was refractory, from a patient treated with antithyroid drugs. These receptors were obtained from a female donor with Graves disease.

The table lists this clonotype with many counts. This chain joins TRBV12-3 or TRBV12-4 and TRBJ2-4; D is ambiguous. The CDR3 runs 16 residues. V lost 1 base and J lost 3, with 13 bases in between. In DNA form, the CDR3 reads TGTGCCAGCAGTTTAGTAGGGTCTGTAGACAAAAACATTCAGTACTTC. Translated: CASSLVGSVDKNIQYF.

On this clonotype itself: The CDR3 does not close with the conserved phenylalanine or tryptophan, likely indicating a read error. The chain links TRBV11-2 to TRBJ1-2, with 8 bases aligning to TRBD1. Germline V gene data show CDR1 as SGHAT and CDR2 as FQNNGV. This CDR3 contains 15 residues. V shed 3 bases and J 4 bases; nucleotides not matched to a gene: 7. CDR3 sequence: CASSLAGGKGYGYTS. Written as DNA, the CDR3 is TGTGCCAGCAGCTTGGCAGGGGGCAAGGGCTATGGCTACACCTCC.

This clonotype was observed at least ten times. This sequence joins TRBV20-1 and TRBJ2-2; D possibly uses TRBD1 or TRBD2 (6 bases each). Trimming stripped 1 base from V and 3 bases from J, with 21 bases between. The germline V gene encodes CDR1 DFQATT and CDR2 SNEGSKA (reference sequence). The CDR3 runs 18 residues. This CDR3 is CSARVEVWGAGDTGELFF. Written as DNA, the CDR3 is TGCAGTGCTAGAGTCGAGGTTTGGGGGGCAGGCGACACCGGGGAGCTGTTTTTT.

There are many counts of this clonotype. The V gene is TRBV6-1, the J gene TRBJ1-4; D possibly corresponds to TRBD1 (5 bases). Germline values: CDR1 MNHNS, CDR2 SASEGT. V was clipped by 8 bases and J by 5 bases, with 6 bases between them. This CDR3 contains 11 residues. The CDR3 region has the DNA TGTGCCAGCGGGGCCAATGAAAAACTGTTTTTT. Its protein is CASGANEKLFF.

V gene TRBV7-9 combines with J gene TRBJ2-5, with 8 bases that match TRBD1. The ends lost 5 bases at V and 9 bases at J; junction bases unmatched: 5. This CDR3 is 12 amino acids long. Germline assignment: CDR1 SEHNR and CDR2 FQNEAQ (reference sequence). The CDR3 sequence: CASSLWGQAQYF. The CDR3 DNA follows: TGTGCCAGCAGCCTCTGGGGACAGGCCCAGTACTTC.

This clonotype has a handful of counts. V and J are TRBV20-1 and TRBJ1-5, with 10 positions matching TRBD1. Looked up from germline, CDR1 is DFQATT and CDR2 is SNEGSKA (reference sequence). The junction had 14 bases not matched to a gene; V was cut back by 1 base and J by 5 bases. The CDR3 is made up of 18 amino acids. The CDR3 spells CSARVRATGGKLYQPQHF. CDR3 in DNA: TGCAGTGCTAGAGTGAGAGCGACAGGGGGCAAGTTATATCAGCCCCAGCATTTT.

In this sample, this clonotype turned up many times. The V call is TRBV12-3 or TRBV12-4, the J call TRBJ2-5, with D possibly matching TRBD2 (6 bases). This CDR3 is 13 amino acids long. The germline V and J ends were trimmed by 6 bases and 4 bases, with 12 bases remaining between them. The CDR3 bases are TGTGCCAGCAGATCGGGAGCGGGAGAGACCCAGTACTTC. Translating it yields CASRSGAGETQYF.

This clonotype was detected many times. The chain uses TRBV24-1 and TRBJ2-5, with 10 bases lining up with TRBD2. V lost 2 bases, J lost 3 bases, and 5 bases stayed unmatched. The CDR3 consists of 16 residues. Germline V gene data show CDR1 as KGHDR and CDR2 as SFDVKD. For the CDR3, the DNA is TGTGCCACCAGTGATTGGGCCCTAGCGGGGGAAGAGACCCAGTACTTC. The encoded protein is CATSDWALAGEETQYF.

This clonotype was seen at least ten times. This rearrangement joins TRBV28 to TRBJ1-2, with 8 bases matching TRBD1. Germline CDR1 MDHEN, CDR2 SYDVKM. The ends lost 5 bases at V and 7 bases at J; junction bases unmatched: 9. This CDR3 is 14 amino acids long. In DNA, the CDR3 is TGTGCCAGCAGTCATAACGACAGGGGAGGTGGCTACACCTTC. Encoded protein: CASSHNDRGGGYTF.

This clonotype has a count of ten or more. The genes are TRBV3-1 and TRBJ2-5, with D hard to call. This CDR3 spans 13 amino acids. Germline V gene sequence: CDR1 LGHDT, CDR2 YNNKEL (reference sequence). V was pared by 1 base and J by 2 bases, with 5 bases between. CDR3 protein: CASSQGPQETQYF. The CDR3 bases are TGTGCCAGCAGCCAAGGGCCACAAGAGACCCAGTACTTC.

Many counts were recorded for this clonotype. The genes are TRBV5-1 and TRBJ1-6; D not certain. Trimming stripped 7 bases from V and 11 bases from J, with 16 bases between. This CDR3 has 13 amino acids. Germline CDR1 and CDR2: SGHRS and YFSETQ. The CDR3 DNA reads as TGCGCCAGCGGCAGGCCCGACGGTCCACCCCTCCACTTT. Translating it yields CASGRPDGPPLHF. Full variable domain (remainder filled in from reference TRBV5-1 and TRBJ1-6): KAGVTQTPRYLIKTRGQQVTLSCSPISGHRSVSWYQQTPGQGLQFLFEYFSETQRNKGNFPGRFSGRQFSNSRSEMNVSTLELGDSALYLCASGRPDGPPLHFGNGTRLTVT.

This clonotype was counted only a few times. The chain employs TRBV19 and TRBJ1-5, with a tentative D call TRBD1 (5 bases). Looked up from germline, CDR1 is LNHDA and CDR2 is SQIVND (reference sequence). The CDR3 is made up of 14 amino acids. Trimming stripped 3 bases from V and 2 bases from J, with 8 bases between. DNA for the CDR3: TGTGCCAGTAGTATCTCCAGGGGCAATCAGCCCCAGCATTTT. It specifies CASSISRGNQPQHF.

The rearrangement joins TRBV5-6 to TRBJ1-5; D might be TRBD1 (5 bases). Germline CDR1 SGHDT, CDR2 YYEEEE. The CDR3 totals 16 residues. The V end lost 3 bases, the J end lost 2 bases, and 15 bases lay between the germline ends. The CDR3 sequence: CASSSRTSWGNQPQHF. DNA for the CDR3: TGTGCCAGCAGCTCACGGACATCGTGGGGCAATCAGCCCCAGCATTTT. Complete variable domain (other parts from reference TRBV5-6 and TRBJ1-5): DAGVTQSPTHLIKTRGQQVTLRCSPKSGHDTVSWYQQALGQGPQFIFQYYEEEERQRGNFPDRFSGHQFPNYSSELNVNALLLGDSALYLCASSSRTSWGNQPQHFGDGTRLSIL.

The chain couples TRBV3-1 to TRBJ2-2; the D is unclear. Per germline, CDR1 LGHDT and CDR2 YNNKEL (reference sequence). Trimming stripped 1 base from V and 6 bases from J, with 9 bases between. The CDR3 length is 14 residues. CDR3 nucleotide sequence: TGTGCCAGCAGCCAAGCTAAGAGTCCCGGGGAGCTGTTTTTT. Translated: CASSQAKSPGELFF.

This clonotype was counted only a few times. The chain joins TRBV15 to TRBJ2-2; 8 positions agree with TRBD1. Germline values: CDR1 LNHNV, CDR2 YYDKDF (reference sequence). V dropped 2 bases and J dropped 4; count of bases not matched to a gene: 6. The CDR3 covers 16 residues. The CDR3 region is CATSRKSGGGTGELFF. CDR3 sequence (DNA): TGTGCCACCAGCAGAAAGTCAGGGGGCGGCACCGGGGAGCTGTTTTTT.

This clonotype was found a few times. The CDR3 protein is CASSLAGLAGETGELFF. DNA for the CDR3: TGTGCCAGCAGCTTAGCCGGACTAGCGGGAGAAACCGGGGAGCTGTTTTTT. This chain connects TRBV7-9 to TRBJ2-2; 13 nucleotides agree with TRBD2. The germline CDR1 and CDR2 sequences are SEHNR and FQNEAQ (reference sequence). CDR3 length: 17 amino acids. After removal of 0 bases from V and 5 bases from J, the junction contained 3 bases not matched to a gene.

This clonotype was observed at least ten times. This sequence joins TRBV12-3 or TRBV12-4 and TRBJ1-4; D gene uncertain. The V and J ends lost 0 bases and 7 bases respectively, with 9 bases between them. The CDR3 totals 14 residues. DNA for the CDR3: TGTGCCAGCAGTTTAGCGGCTTCTCCTGAAAAACTGTTTTTT. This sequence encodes CASSLAASPEKLFF.

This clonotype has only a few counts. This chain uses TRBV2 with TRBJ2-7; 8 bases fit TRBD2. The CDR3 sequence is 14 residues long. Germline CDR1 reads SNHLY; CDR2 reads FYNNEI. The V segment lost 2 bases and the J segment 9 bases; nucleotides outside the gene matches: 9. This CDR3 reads CASSEISGSIGQYF. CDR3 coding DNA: TGTGCCAGCAGTGAAATAAGCGGGAGTATAGGGCAGTACTTC.

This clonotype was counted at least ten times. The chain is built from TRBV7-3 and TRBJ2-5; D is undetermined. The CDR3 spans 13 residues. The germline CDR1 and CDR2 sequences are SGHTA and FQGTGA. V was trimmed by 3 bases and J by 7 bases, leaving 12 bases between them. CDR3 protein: CASSLEGHATQYF. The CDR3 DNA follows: TGTGCCAGCAGCTTGGAAGGCCATGCGACCCAGTACTTC.

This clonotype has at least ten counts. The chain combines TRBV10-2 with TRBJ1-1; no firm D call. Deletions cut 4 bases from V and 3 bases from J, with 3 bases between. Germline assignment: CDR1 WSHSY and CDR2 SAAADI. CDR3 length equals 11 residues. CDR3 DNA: TGCGCCAGCAGTGTTTACACTGAAGCTTTCTTT. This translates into CASSVYTEAFF.

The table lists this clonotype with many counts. In nucleotides, the CDR3 is TGTGCCAGCAGTATGCCGCAAAACCGGGCTAGAGCCCAGCGGCACGAGCAGTACTTC. Translation gives CASSMPQNRARAQRHEQYF. The V and J genes are TRBV6-1 and TRBJ2-7; D might be TRBD2 (5 bases). Trimming took 5 bases from V and 5 from J, leaving 31 bases between them. Per germline, CDR1 MNHNS and CDR2 SASEGT. This CDR3 spans 19 amino acids.

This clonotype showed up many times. CDR3: CASSLIDATGELFF. The CDR3 bases are TGTGCCAGCAGTTTGATAGACGCCACCGGGGAGCTGTTTTTT. This chain joins TRBV27 and TRBJ2-2; D is unclear. The CDR3 sequence is 14 residues long. The germline V gene encodes CDR1 MNHEY and CDR2 SMNVEV (reference sequence). Trimming pared 3 bases from V and 4 bases from J, leaving 9 bases between.

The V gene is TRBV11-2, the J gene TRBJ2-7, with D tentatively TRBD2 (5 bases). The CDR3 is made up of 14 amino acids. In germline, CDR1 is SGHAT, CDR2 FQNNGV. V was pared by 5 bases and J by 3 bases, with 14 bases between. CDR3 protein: CASSPHEGNYEQYF. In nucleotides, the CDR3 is TGTGCCAGCAGCCCGCATGAGGGTAACTACGAGCAGTACTTC.

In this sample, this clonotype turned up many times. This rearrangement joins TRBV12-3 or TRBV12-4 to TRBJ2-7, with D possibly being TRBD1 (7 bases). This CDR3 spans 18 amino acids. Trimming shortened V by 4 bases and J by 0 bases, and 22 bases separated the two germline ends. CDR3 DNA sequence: TGTGCCAGCAGTTCCTCCTCAGGGGGGCCCAGGAGCTCCTACGAGCAGTACTTC. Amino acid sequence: CASSSSSGGPRSSYEQYF.

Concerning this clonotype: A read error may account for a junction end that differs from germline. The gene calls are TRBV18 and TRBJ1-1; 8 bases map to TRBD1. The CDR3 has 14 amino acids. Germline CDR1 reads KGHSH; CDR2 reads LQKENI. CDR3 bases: TGTGCCAGCTCAACGACAGGGGCTCCAAGTGAAGCTTCCTTT. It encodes CASSTTGAPSEASF.

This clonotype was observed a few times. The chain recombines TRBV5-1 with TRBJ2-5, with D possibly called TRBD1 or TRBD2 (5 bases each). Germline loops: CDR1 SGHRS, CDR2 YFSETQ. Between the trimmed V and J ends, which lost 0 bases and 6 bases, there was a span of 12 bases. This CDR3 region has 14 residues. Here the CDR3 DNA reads TGCGCCAGCAGCTTGGTGGGGGACGGGAAGACCCAGTACTTC. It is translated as CASSLVGDGKTQYF.

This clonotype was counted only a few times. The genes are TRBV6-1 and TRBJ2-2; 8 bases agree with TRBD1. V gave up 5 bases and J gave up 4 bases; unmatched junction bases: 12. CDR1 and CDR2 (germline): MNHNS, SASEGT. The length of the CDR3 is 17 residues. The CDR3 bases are TGTGCCAGCAGTACCCTACAGGGGGTAGGGGGCACCGGGGAGCTGTTTTTT. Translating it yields CASSTLQGVGGTGELFF.

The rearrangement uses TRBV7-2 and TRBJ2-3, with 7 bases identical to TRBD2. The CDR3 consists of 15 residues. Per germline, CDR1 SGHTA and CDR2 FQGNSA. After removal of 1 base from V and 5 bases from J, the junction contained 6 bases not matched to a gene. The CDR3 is CASSLGSGWIDTQYF. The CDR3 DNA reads TGTGCCAGCAGCTTAGGTAGCGGGTGGATAGATACGCAGTATTTT.

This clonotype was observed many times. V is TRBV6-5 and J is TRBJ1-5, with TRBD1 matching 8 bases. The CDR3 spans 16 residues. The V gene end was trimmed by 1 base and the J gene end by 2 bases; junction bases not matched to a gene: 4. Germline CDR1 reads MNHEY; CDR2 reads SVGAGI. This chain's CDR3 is CASSYFQGQGNQPQHF. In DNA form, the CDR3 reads TGTGCCAGCAGTTACTTCCAGGGACAGGGCAATCAGCCCCAGCATTTT.

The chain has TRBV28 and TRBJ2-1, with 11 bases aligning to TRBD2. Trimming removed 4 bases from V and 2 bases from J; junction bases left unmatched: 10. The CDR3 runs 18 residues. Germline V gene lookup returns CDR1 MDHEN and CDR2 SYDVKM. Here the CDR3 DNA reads TGTGCCAGCAGTTGGGGGACTAGCGGTATAACGGCCTACAATGAGCAGTTCTTC. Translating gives CASSWGTSGITAYNEQFF. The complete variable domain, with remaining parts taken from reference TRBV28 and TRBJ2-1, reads DVKVTQSSRYLVKRTGEKVFLECVQDMDHENMFWYRQDPGLGLRLIYFSYDVKMKEKGDIPEGYSVSREKKERFSLILESASTNQTSMYLCASSWGTSGITAYNEQFFGPGTRLTVL.